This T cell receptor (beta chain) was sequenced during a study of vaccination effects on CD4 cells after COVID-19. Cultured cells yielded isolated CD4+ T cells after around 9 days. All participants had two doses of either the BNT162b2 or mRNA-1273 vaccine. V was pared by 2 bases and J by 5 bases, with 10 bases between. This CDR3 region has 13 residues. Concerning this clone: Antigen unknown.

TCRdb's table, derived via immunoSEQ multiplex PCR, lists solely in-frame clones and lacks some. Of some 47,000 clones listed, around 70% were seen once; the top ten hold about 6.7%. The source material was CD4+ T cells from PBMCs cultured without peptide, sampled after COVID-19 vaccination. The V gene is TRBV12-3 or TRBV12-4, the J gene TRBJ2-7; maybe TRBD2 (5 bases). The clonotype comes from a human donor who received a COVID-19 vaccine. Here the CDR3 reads CASSLLEGHEQYF. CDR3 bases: TGTGCCAGCAGTTTACTAGAGGGCCACGAGCAGTACTTC.